The subject of this entry is one TCR beta chain. This sample is drawn from a study of graft-versus-host responses after intestinal transplantation. Lamina propria and intraepithelial lymphocytes were released by processing graft tissue. V dropped 0 bases and J dropped 0 bases, with 3 bases sitting between them. Germline CDR1 is SGDLS and CDR2 is YYNGEE. CDR3 length: 13 amino acids. TCRdb keeps only in-frame clones here, not all; method: immunoSEQ multiplex PCR. The sample includes tens of thousands of clones, approximately 91% of them seen just once. V usage is TRBV9 and J usage is TRBJ1-1; D is uncertain. The TCR comes from a human patient who received an intestinal transplant, so some T cells may come from the graft donor. Sequences were derived from ileum tissue, sampled more than 350 days after transplant. CDR3 sequence (DNA): TGTGCCAGCAGCGTAGCAGTGAACACTGAAGCTTTCTTT. Its protein product is CASSVAVNTEAFF.